This passage covers 11 T cell receptor beta chains from one sample sequenced in a study of blood T cell repertoires in COVID-19. Assay: immunoSEQ multiplex PCR; the TCRdb copy retains only in-frame clones and omits some. Here the sample spans about 250,000 clones, roughly four fifths being singletons. The sequencing input was peripheral blood. Receptors were obtained from a man over 45 with active or convalescent COVID-19.

The V call is TRBV2, the J call TRBJ1-2; 7 bases map to TRBD1. CDR3 size: 15 residues. V lost 3 bases, J lost 4 bases, and 8 bases stayed unmatched. Per the germline V gene, CDR1 is SNHLY and CDR2 is FYNNEI. The CDR3 spells CASSDVDREFYGYTF. In DNA form, the CDR3 reads TGTGCCAGCAGTGACGTTGACAGGGAGTTCTATGGCTACACCTTC. Looking up the rest from reference TRBV2 and TRBJ1-2 gives the full variable domain: EPEVTQTPSHQVTQMGQEVILRCVPISNHLYFYWYRQILGQKVEFLVSFYNNEISEKSEIFDDQFSVERPDGSNFTLKIRSTKLEDSAMYFCASSDVDREFYGYTFGSGTRLTVV.

V usage is TRBV6-5 and J usage is TRBJ2-5, with TRBD1 matching 7 bases. V lost 6 bases, J lost 5 bases, and 9 bases stayed unmatched. The length of the CDR3 is 14 residues. Looked up from germline, CDR1 is MNHEY and CDR2 is SVGAGI. The chain's CDR3 is CASRRQGGVETQYF. DNA for the CDR3: TGTGCCAGCAGGAGACAGGGTGGAGTTGAGACCCAGTACTTC.

The J gene is TRBJ1-1, the V gene TRBV28; tentatively, D is TRBD1 (5 bases). V was trimmed by 2 bases and J by 11 bases, leaving 15 bases between them. Germline-derived CDR1 and CDR2 are MDHEN and SYDVKM. The CDR3 extends over 13 amino acids. The CDR3 reads CASSLPTGGKAFF. The CDR3 region has the DNA TGTGCCAGCAGTTTACCCACAGGTGGCAAGGCTTTCTTT.

This clone was seen a single time. The gene calls are TRBV3-1 (or the pseudogene TRBV3-2) and TRBJ2-5; maybe TRBD2 (5 bases). The CDR3 sequence is 16 residues long. CDR1 is LGHDT and CDR2 is YNNKEL in the germline V gene (reference sequence). V was trimmed by 4 bases and J by 4 bases, leaving 19 bases between them. Written as DNA, the CDR3 is TGTGCCAGCAGCCCCAGGACGCCGGGAAACCTAGAGACCCAGTACTTC. Its protein is CASSPRTPGNLETQYF.

The rearrangement links TRBV11-2 to TRBJ2-1; 9 nucleotides agree with TRBD1. J gave up 7 bases and V 7 bases, and 8 bases lay outside the gene matches. The CDR3 consists of 14 residues. Germline loops: CDR1 SGHAT, CDR2 FQNNGV. CDR3 nucleotide sequence: TGTGCCAGCACCCGAGGACAGGGGCGTAATGAGCAGTTCTTC. This encodes CASTRGQGRNEQFF.

About this clone: Distinct nucleotide sequences in the sample also encode this CDR3. The J gene is TRBJ2-3, the V gene TRBV7-2; 8 nucleotides match TRBD2. The CDR3 is made up of 15 amino acids. Trimming took 2 bases from V and 3 from J; bases not matched to a gene: 4. Germline V lookup: CDR1 SGHTA, CDR2 FQGNSA. The CDR3 DNA is TGTGCCAGCAGCTTATCGGGGGGGCCGACAGATACGCAGTATTTT. Protein: CASSLSGGPTDTQYF.

The V and J genes are TRBV28 and TRBJ2-5, with D possibly being TRBD1 (6 bases). The CDR3 has 14 residues. The V and J ends lost 2 bases and 4 bases respectively, with 11 bases between them. CDR1 and CDR2 (germline): MDHEN, SYDVKM. The CDR3 sequence is CASSLQGQGETQYF. CDR3 bases: TGTGCCAGCAGTTTACAGGGGCAAGGAGAGACCCAGTACTTC.

This chain uses TRBV7-2 with TRBJ1-6; 7 bases align to TRBD1. The CDR3 has 18 amino acids. The V gene's germline CDR1 is SGHTA and CDR2 FQGNSA. Trimming removed 7 bases from V and 7 bases from J; junction bases left unmatched: 19. This CDR3 is CASTLHRGAGGRNSPLHF. DNA for the CDR3: TGTGCCAGCACCCTTCACCGGGGCGCAGGGGGAAGAAATTCACCCCTCCACTTT.

The chain uses TRBV9 and TRBJ1-2; 8 bases are shared with TRBD1. The CDR3 spans 15 residues. CDR1 is SGDLS and CDR2 is YYNGEE in the germline V gene. Germline trimming cut 4 bases from V and 4 bases from J; bases unmatched to any gene: 9. The CDR3 reads CASSLSRGRGYGYTF. The CDR3 DNA sequence: TGTGCCAGCAGCCTCAGCAGGGGGCGCGGCTATGGCTACACCTTC.

The V call is TRBV7-8, the J call TRBJ1-3; D is possibly TRBD1 (6 bases). Germline values: CDR1 SGHVS, CDR2 FQNEAQ. The V end lost 5 bases, the J end lost 1 base, and 21 bases lay between the germline ends. The length of the CDR3 is 18 residues. CDR3 bases: TGTGCCAGCAGCCTCGGCACAGGGCACCTTTCATCTGGAAACACCATATATTTT. Its translation: CASSLGTGHLSSGNTIYF.

This sequence joins TRBV7-3 and TRBJ2-5; TRBD2 agrees at 7 bases. With V trimmed by 2 bases and J by 5 bases, 8 bases remained unmatched. Germline V CDR1 and CDR2: SGHTA, FQGTGA. The CDR3 covers 15 residues. The CDR3 protein is CASSLSSGREETQYF. The CDR3 bases are TGTGCCAGCAGCTTATCCAGTGGGCGGGAGGAGACCCAGTACTTC.